The rows below give T cell receptor beta chains drawn from one sample of a study of blood T cell repertoires in COVID-19. The repertoire was sequenced with immunoSEQ multiplex PCR; TCRdb's copy has only in-frame clones and lacks some. The sample shows over 200,000 clones, under 85% of them seen only once. The sequenced sample was peripheral blood. The source is a woman older than 75 with COVID-19, enrolled during active disease. Each CDR3 is given without its conserved first and last residue.

CDR3aa: ASSFPRQGADTQY; v_gene: TRBV5-4; j_gene: TRBJ2-3
CDR3aa: ASSQGTSGGTDTQY; v_gene: TRBV4-2; j_gene: TRBJ2-3
CDR3aa: ASSQSRALSQETQY; v_gene: TRBV7-7; j_gene: TRBJ2-5
CDR3aa: ASSQEGSSGNTIY; v_gene: TRBV3-1/TRBV3-2; j_gene: TRBJ1-3
CDR3aa: ASSSGFKAF; v_gene: TRBV5-6; j_gene: TRBJ1-1
CDR3aa: ASSLPGSLNYEQY; v_gene: TRBV6-2/TRBV6-3; j_gene: TRBJ2-7
CDR3aa: ASSGTGRWTEAF; v_gene: TRBV7-9; j_gene: TRBJ1-1
CDR3aa: ASSQFSGDLYEQY; v_gene: TRBV3-1/TRBV3-2; j_gene: TRBJ2-7
CDR3aa: ASRRTGLASNEQF; v_gene: TRBV6-5; j_gene: TRBJ2-1
CDR3aa: ASSLLIAFSGYT; v_gene: TRBV4-1; j_gene: TRBJ1-2
CDR3aa: ASSLGAPESGNTIY; v_gene: TRBV5-4; j_gene: TRBJ1-3
CDR3aa: ASSSGTGTRETQY; v_gene: TRBV5-1; j_gene: TRBJ2-5
CDR3aa: ASSQVYFYEQY; v_gene: TRBV3-1/TRBV3-2; j_gene: TRBJ2-7
CDR3aa: ATSEPGGGEQF; v_gene: TRBV24-1; j_gene: TRBJ2-1
CDR3aa: ASSFTDSTYEQY; v_gene: TRBV5-1; j_gene: TRBJ2-7
CDR3aa: ASSQEPNTRVYLDTQY; v_gene: TRBV4-1; j_gene: TRBJ2-3
CDR3aa: ASSSLQKTGWEEKLF; v_gene: TRBV5-6; j_gene: TRBJ1-4
CDR3aa: ASSLIQGNQETQY; v_gene: TRBV5-4; j_gene: TRBJ2-5
CDR3aa: ASSIRPGLAGLSNTGELF; v_gene: TRBV19; j_gene: TRBJ2-2
CDR3aa: ASSQDAGKFGEKLF; v_gene: TRBV4-1; j_gene: TRBJ1-4
CDR3aa: ASIGQGGYGYT; v_gene: TRBV19; j_gene: TRBJ1-2
CDR3aa: ASSLQPTKRGTEAF; v_gene: TRBV5-1; j_gene: TRBJ1-1
CDR3aa: ASSYSASGAYEQY; v_gene: TRBV6-5; j_gene: TRBJ2-7
CDR3aa: ASSQGRGNYGYT; v_gene: TRBV3-1/TRBV3-2; j_gene: TRBJ1-2
CDR3aa: ASKPGDGELF; v_gene: TRBV7-3; j_gene: TRBJ2-2
CDR3aa: ATSRGQPGNTIY; v_gene: TRBV15; j_gene: TRBJ1-3
CDR3aa: ASSEALSAASPLH; v_gene: TRBV6-1; j_gene: TRBJ1-6
CDR3aa: ASSSVAIHLRGWGTEAF; v_gene: TRBV11-2; j_gene: TRBJ1-1
CDR3aa: ASSQGGAGTDTQY; v_gene: TRBV3-1/TRBV3-2; j_gene: TRBJ2-3
CDR3aa: ASSLAQDTSGRNEQY; v_gene: TRBV7-6; j_gene: TRBJ2-7
CDR3aa: ASRQTVGLQPQH; v_gene: TRBV6-6; j_gene: TRBJ1-5